A selection of T cell receptor beta chains follows, all from one sample in a study of blood T cell repertoires in COVID-19. Assay: immunoSEQ multiplex PCR; the TCRdb copy retains only in-frame clones and omits some. The sample has about 190,000 clones, approximately 78% seen once; the top ten hold roughly 2.8%. Sequencing input: peripheral blood. These TCRs come from a woman aged 80 or older with active or convalescent COVID-19. The CDR3 runs from the conserved cysteine through the conserved F or W. Each record gives: D gene, clone size, J gene, V gene, CDR3 protein, CDR3 DNA. The D gene is left open where the match is weak. Expanded clones are given a class, and other clones once, few, many or no size at all.

>-|-|TRBJ2-7|TRBV13
CASSSGLGDEQYF
TGTGCCAGCAGTTCCGGGTTAGGCGACGAGCAGTACTTC
>TRBD1|once|TRBJ1-1|TRBV7-2
CASRQQSGGTATEAFF
TGTGCCAGCAGGCAGCAGTCAGGGGGAACTGCCACTGAAGCTTTCTTT
>-|-|TRBJ2-5|TRBV5-4
CASSDGTSIRETQYF
TGTGCCAGCAGCGACGGGACATCAATCCGAGAGACCCAGTACTTC
>TRBD2|-|TRBJ2-3|TRBV10-3
CAISAYGLAGGTDTQYF
TGTGCCATCAGTGCGTACGGGCTAGCGGGGGGCACAGATACGCAGTATTTT
>TRBD1|-|TRBJ2-7|TRBV5-1
CASSWGRSQGAPYEQYF
TGCGCCAGCAGCTGGGGTAGGTCACAGGGGGCCCCTTACGAGCAGTACTTC
>TRBD2|-|TRBJ2-5|TRBV5-4
CASSSGASGGIETQYF
TGTGCCAGCAGCTCGGGGGCTAGCGGGGGTATAGAGACCCAGTACTTC
>-|-|TRBJ2-1|TRBV19
CASSRGYRPFDNEQFF
TGTGCCAGTAGTCGGGGGTACAGGCCTTTTGACAATGAGCAGTTCTTC
>-|-|TRBJ1-5|TRBV28
CASSLLAGVSQPQHF
TGTGCCAGCAGTTTATTGGCGGGGGTAAGTCAGCCCCAGCATTTT
>-|-|TRBJ1-1|TRBV6-5
CASSRSTRMNTEAFF
TGTGCCAGCAGCCGCAGTACACGCATGAACACTGAAGCTTTCTTT
>-|-|TRBJ2-3|TRBV29-1
CSVGDNTDTQYF
TGCAGCGTCGGGGACAACACAGATACGCAGTATTTT
>-|once|TRBJ1-2|TRBV3-1/TRBV3-2
CASSHTRKGVQGYTF
TGTGCCAGCAGCCATACACGAAAGGGGGTTCAGGGCTACACCTTC
>-|-|TRBJ1-3|TRBV5-1
CASSPGYSGNTIYF
TGCGCCAGCAGTCCGGGTTACTCTGGAAACACCATATATTTT
>-|-|TRBJ2-2|TRBV3-1/TRBV3-2
CASSQIGQGFGGELFF
TGTGCCAGCAGCCAGATTGGGCAGGGGTTTGGCGGGGAGCTGTTTTTT
>TRBD1|-|TRBJ2-7|TRBV2
CASQQGAYEQYF
TGTGCCAGCCAGCAGGGGGCCTACGAGCAGTACTTC
>TRBD1|-|TRBJ1-2|TRBV19
CASSLLTGQDYGYTF
TGTGCCAGTAGTTTATTGACAGGGCAGGACTATGGCTACACCTTC
>TRBD1|-|TRBJ1-1|TRBV2
CASSEGQGVRNTAFF
TGTGCCAGCAGTGAAGGGCAGGGGGTCCGTAATACGGCTTTCTTT
>TRBD1|-|TRBJ1-1|TRBV10-3
CAISETGQGGTEAFF
TGTGCCATCAGTGAAACGGGACAGGGGGGAACTGAAGCTTTCTTT
>TRBD1|-|TRBJ2-7|TRBV6-2/TRBV6-3
CASSSRGTGLFVEQYF
TGTGCCAGCAGTTCTAGAGGGACAGGTCTTTTTGTCGAGCAGTACTTC
>-|-|TRBJ2-3|TRBV6-4
CASRAELVSPADTQYF
TGTGCCAGCAGGGCAGAACTAGTTTCCCCCGCAGATACGCAGTATTTT
>-|-|TRBJ1-5|TRBV30
CAWRRAGGNQPQHF
TGTGCCTGGAGGAGGGCAGGGGGCAATCAGCCCCAGCATTTT
>-|-|TRBJ2-7|TRBV5-4
CASSSKRDSAGEQYF
TGTGCCAGCAGCTCGAAACGGGACTCCGCTGGCGAGCAGTACTTC
>TRBD1|once|TRBJ1-1|TRBV5-4
CASSDPGTGSTEAFF
TGTGCCAGCAGCGACCCCGGGACAGGGAGCACTGAAGCTTTCTTT
>-|once|TRBJ2-1|TRBV6-2/TRBV6-3
CASSSPRQGGEEQFF
TGTGCCAGCAGTTCTCCCCGGCAGGGGGGTGAAGAGCAGTTCTTC
>TRBD1|-|TRBJ2-1|TRBV28
CASRTGHEQFF
TGTGCCAGCAGGACAGGGCATGAGCAGTTCTTC
>-|-|TRBJ2-2|TRBV9
CASSVLGGKYTGELFF
TGTGCCAGCAGCGTTTTAGGAGGCAAATACACCGGGGAGCTGTTTTTT
>-|-|TRBJ2-5|TRBV28
CASSPGDQETQYF
TGTGCCAGCAGTCCCGGAGACCAAGAGACCCAGTACTTC
>-|-|TRBJ2-5|TRBV5-1
CASRFNVGSQETQYF
TGCGCCAGCAGATTCAATGTTGGGAGCCAAGAGACCCAGTACTTC
>-|-|TRBJ2-1|TRBV9
CASSLLGSSAYNEQFF
TGTGCCAGCAGCCTCCTGGGGTCTAGCGCCTACAATGAGCAGTTCTTC
>TRBD1|-|TRBJ2-7|TRBV24-1
CATSDGRQGSYEQYF
TGTGCCACCAGTGATGGCAGACAGGGTTCCTACGAGCAGTACTTC
>-|-|TRBJ1-2|TRBV19
CASSRAQGGVIFYGYTF
TGTGCCAGTAGTAGGGCACAGGGTGGGGTGATTTTTTATGGCTACACCTTC
>TRBD2|-|TRBJ2-5|TRBV7-2
CASSYKTSGHETQYF
TGTGCCAGCAGCTACAAGACTAGCGGGCATGAGACCCAGTACTTC
>-|-|TRBJ1-5|TRBV19
CASSRAGQPQHF
TGTGCCAGTAGTCGCGCGGGGCAGCCCCAGCATTTT
>-|-|TRBJ1-2|TRBV28
CASSLAGSSDF
TGTGCCAGCAGTTTGGCAGGGTCTTCCGACTTC
>-|-|TRBJ1-5|TRBV3-1/TRBV3-2
CASSQIPGPNQPQHF
TGTGCCAGCAGCCAAATTCCAGGGCCCAATCAGCCCCAGCATTTT
>-|-|TRBJ1-1|TRBV7-9
CASSLVEGSEAFF
TGTGCCAGCAGCTTAGTGGAGGGGTCTGAAGCTTTCTTT
>TRBD2|once|TRBJ2-3|TRBV27
CASSLGTLAEITDTQYF
TGTGCCAGCAGTTTAGGTACACTAGCGGAGATAACAGATACGCAGTATTTT
>-|-|TRBJ2-5|TRBV5-1
CASSAKVGFIGGGETQYF
TGCGCCAGCAGCGCCAAGGTCGGGTTTATAGGGGGTGGAGAGACCCAGTACTTC
>-|-|TRBJ2-3|TRBV2
CASSLRSSTDTQYF
TGTGCCAGCAGCCTGCGGTCTAGCACAGATACGCAGTATTTT
>-|-|TRBJ1-5|TRBV28
CASSFRGSQPQHF
TGTGCCAGCAGTTTTCGTGGGAGTCAGCCCCAGCATTTT
>-|-|TRBJ1-5|TRBV5-6
CASSRLIQGNEGNQPQHF
TGTGCCAGCAGCCGCTTAATACAGGGTAACGAGGGCAATCAGCCCCAGCATTTT
>-|-|TRBJ2-1|TRBV6-5
CASSYTLSSYNEQFF
TGTGCCAGCAGTTATACGTTGAGCTCCTACAATGAGCAGTTCTTC
>TRBD1|-|TRBJ2-2|TRBV6-1
CASSESGTVRVGELFF
TGTGCCAGCAGTGAATCCGGGACAGTTCGGGTCGGGGAGCTGTTTTTT
>-|once|TRBJ1-3|TRBV5-1
CASSSGSSGNTIYF
TGCGCCAGCAGCTCGGGTAGCTCTGGAAACACCATATATTTT
>TRBD2|-|TRBJ2-1|TRBV4-1
CASSPGLATFNEQFF
TGCGCCAGCAGCCCGGGACTAGCGACCTTCAATGAGCAGTTCTTC
>TRBD2|-|TRBJ2-1|TRBV6-5
CASSYGTSGGAEQFF
TGTGCCAGCAGTTACGGCACTAGCGGGGGGGCGGAGCAGTTCTTC
>-|-|TRBJ2-7|TRBV4-3
CASSQVYSGAPYEQYF
TGCGCCAGCAGCCAAGTGTACAGTGGGGCCCCCTACGAGCAGTACTTC
>TRBD1|-|TRBJ1-1|TRBV7-9
CASSLGVTAGGFTEAFF
TGTGCCAGCAGCTTAGGAGTGACGGCAGGGGGCTTCACTGAAGCTTTCTTT
>TRBD1|-|TRBJ1-4|TRBV11-2
CASSLDRDRGEKLFF
TGTGCCAGCAGCTTAGACAGGGACAGAGGTGAAAAACTGTTTTTT
>-|-|TRBJ1-4|TRBV5-1
CASSLGSDEKLFF
TGCGCCAGCAGTCTGGGCTCGGATGAAAAACTGTTTTTT
>-|-|TRBJ1-2|TRBV9
CASEGAYGYTF
TGTGCCAGCGAAGGGGCGTATGGCTACACCTTC